The sequence of this T cell receptor beta chain was determined in a study of T cell repertoires in cytomegalovirus infection. On the study more broadly: Signatures in public TCR beta sequences pointed to both CMV infection and matching HLA type.

Findings of the study overall: There were carriers of CMV plus the relevant HLA, and cumulative public TCR beta family frequency identified them. In two of eight donors, the top clonotype was HLA-C-restricted CMV-specific.

Notes on this clonotype: Its specificity is not known.

MiXCR, run by TCRdb on the reads, gives a single entry per CDR3 protein. The sample has about 530,000 distinct CDR3 sequences; more than 25% are singletons. V was cut by 6 bases and J by 8 bases, with 14 bases left in between. CDR3 length: 13 residues. Germline V gene data show CDR1 as DFQATT and CDR2 as SNEGSKA (reference sequence). This receptor was identified in a human donor in good health (CMV status not recorded). Some clones in this sample may be carry-over from other donors' samples. The sequenced sample consisted of PBMCs. This chain connects TRBV20-1 to TRBJ1-6, with TRBD1 as a possible D gene (5 bases). For the CDR3, the DNA is TGCAGTGCGAGGGACCTAGGGGATTCACCCCTCCACTTT. Its protein is CSARDLGDSPLHF.